This T cell receptor (beta chain) was obtained from a study of control samples from healthy donors and cancer patients. The assay was immunoSEQ multiplex PCR, and TCRdb's table has in-frame clones only and misses some. Counted here are approximately 130,000 clones, approximately 88% occurring once; the ten biggest clones make up less than 40%. This sequence was found in a man aged 45-60 years in good health. Source material: blood.

The CDR3 reads CASSLTRQDSSGNTIYF. CDR3 DNA sequence: TGTGCCAGCAGCTTGACGCGACAGGACTCCTCTGGAAACACCATATATTTT. The rearrangement joins TRBV11-2 to TRBJ1-3; a possible D gene is TRBD1 (6 bases). This CDR3 region has 17 residues. The V end was cut by 3 bases, the J end by 0 bases, with 15 bases between. CDR1 is SGHAT and CDR2 is FQNNGV in the germline V gene.